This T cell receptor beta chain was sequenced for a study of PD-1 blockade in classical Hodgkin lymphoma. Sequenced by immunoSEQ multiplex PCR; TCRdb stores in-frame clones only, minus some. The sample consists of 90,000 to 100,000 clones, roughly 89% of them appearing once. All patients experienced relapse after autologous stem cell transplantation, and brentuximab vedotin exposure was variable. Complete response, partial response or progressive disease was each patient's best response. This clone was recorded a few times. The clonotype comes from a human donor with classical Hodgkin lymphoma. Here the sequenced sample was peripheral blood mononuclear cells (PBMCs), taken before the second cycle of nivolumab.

As DNA, the CDR3 is TGTGCCAGTAGTACCCGACAGACTGAAGCTTTCTTT. This codes for CASSTRQTEAFF. The rearrangement links TRBV19 to TRBJ1-1; TRBD1 is a possible D gene (5 bases). Germline V gene sequence: CDR1 LNHDA, CDR2 SQIVND (reference sequence). The CDR3 loop spans 12 amino acids. The V gene lost 4 bases and the J gene lost 5 bases, with 8 bases spanning the gap.